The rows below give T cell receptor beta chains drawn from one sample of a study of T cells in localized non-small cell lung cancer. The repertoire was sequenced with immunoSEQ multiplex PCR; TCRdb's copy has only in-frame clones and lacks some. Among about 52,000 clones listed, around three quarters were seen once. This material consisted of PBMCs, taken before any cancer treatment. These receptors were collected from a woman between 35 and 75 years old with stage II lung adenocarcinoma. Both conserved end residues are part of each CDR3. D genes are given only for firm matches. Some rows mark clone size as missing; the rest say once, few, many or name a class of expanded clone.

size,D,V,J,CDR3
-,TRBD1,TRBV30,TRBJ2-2,CAWRGQANTGELFF
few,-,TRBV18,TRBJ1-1,CASSPSQNTEAFF
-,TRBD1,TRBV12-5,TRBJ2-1,CASGKQGETYNEQFF
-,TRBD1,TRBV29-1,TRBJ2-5,CSVDSDRVGETQYF
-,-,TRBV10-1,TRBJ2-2,CAFLKNTGELFF
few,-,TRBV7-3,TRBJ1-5,CASSLTSGGHQPQHF
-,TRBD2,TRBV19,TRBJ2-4,CASTSGGLSDIQYF
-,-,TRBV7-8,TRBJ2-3,CASSRDTLDTDTQYF
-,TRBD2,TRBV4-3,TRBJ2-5,CASSQDAGAAGTQYF
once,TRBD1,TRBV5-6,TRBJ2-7,CASSFFGQAPYEQYF
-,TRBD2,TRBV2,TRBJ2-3,CASSEYPSGGPKSTDTQYF
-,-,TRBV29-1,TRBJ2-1,CSVGGILSGYNEQFF
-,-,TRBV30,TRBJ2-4,CAWSIGTAKNIQYF
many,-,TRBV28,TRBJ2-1,CASSFAPFGHNEQFF
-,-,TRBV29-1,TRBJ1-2,CSVLPGTYGYTF
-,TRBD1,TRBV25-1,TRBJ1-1,CASSPRTGTTEAFF
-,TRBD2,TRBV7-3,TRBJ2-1,CASSFRTSGYNEQFF
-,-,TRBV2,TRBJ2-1,CASSGEAEGNEQFF
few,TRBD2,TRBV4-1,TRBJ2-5,CASSQDPTSGVETQYF
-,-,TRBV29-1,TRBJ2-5,CSVEGGELGEQYF
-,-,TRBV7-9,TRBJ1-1,CASSPRGGANTEAFF
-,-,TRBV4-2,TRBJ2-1,CASSQTAQGGSSYNEQFF
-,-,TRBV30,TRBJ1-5,CAWSVRGFSNQPQHF
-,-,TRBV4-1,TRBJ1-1,CASSQSPLEGWTEAFF
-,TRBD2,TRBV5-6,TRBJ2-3,CASSEAGGVDTQYF
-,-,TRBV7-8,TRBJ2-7,CASSLGIKDEQYF
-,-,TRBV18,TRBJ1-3,CASSESSGNTIYF
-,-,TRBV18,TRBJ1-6,CASSGQGHDNSPLHF
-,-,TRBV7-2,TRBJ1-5,CASSLPGGPRPQHF
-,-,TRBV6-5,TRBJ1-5,CASSQGHNQPQHF
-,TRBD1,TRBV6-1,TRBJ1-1,CASTLGDREFEAFF
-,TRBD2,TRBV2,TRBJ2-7,CASNLAGGLYEQYF
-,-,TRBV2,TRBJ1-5,CASNRDANQPQHF
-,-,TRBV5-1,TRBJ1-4,CASSPYATNEKLFF
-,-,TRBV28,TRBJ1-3,CASSLPTGGNTIYF
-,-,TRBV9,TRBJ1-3,CASALDEASAGNTIYF
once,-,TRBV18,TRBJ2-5,CASSPRQGRIQETQYF
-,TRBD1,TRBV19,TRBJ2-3,CASVDRGRDTQYF
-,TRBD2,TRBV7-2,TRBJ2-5,CASSFAGEGETQYF
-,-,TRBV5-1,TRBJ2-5,CASSPGGQTQETQYF
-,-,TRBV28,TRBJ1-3,CASSGPLGNTIYF
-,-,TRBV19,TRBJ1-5,CASSIGQPNQPQHF
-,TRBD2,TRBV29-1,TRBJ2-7,CSDNSGGSEQYF
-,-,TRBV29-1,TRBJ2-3,CSAKGSAVRSTDTQYF
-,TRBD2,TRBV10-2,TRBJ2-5,CASSATGLAETQYF
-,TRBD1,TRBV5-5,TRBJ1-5,CASSRGQGGPQHF
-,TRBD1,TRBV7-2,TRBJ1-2,CASGRQGSYGYTF
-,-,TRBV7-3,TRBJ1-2,CASSSDPGGGYTF
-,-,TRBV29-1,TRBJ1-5,CSVGTGNQPQHF
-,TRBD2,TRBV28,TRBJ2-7,CASSLPVGTSYEQYF
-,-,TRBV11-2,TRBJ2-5,CASSLVRETQYF
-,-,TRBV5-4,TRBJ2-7,CASSIQEYSEQYF